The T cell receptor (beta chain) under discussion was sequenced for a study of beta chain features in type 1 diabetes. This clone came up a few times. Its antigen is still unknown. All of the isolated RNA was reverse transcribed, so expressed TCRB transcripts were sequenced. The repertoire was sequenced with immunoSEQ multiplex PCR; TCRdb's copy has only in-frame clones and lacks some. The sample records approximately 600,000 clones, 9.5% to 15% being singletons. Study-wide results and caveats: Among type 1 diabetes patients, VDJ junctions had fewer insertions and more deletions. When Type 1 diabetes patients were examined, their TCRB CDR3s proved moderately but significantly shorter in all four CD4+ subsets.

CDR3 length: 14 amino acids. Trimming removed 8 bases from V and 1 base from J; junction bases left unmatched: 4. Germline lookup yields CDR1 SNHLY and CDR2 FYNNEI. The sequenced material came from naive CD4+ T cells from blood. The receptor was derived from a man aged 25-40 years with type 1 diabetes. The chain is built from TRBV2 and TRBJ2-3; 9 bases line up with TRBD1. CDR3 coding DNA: TGTGCCAGCGGACAGGGGTACGGCACAGATACGCAGTATTTT. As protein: CASGQGYGTDTQYF.